This TCR beta chain was captured by sequencing in a study of cytomegalovirus exposure and HLA in healthy donors. This CDR3 is 12 amino acids long. Germline V gene lookup returns CDR1 LNHNV and CDR2 YYDKDF (reference sequence). V was clipped by 1 base and J by 10 bases, with 7 bases between them. Findings and limits, study-wide: Most of the TCR beta V segments (in an earlier analysis) were productive either about 87% or about 30% of the time. Most of the CMV-associated TCR beta chains (in a later analysis) appeared to be HLA-restricted. In vitro data verified a few CMV-associated chains as specific for CMV antigens. DRB1 had the most TCR associations and HLA-C the fewest, a later analysis found, with rates varying by HLA locus.

This clone was picked up a small number of times. Its antigen is unidentified. 60 Vbeta and 13 Jbeta primers were used in PCR. The assay was immunoSEQ multiplex PCR, and TCRdb's table has in-frame clones only and misses some. The table lists approximately 160,000 clones, around 72% of them singletons. This chain joins TRBV15 and TRBJ2-2; tentatively, D is TRBD2 (6 bases). The sequence was collected from a man aged 50-60 years in good health and CMV-seronegative. The sample comprised PBMCs. CDR3 DNA sequence: TGTGCCACCAGCAGAGGGGGGGTGGAGCTGTTTTTT. It encodes CATSRGGVELFF.